This TCR beta chain was sequenced in a study of cytomegalovirus exposure and HLA in healthy donors. Using immunoSEQ multiplex PCR, the repertoire was profiled, and TCRdb retains in-frame clones only, with some absent. Altogether 90,000 to 150,000 clones are present, roughly 86% being singletons, with the ten largest covering around 5%. Regarding this clone: Its antigen is undetermined.

Notes on the study in general: Researchers catalogued approximately 170 TCR beta chains as cytomegalovirus-associated.

The junction had 10 bases not matched to a gene; V was cut back by 4 bases and J by 6 bases. CDR3 size: 16 residues. Per germline, CDR1 MNHGY and CDR2 SAAAGT. This sequence joins TRBV6-8 and TRBJ1-2; 11 nucleotides agree with TRBD1. This sequence was found in a man in his late teens or twenties in good health and CMV-seronegative. The specimen was PBMCs. CDR3 sequence reads: CASSSPGTGGRDGYTF. The CDR3 coding sequence is TGTGCCAGCAGTTCCCCCGGGACAGGGGGTAGGGATGGCTACACCTTC.